This is a list of T cell receptor beta chains from one sample in a study of cytomegalovirus exposure and HLA in healthy donors. Measured with immunoSEQ multiplex PCR; TCRdb has only the in-frame clones, and not every one. The table records roughly 150,000 clones, about 80% of them present only once. Sequenced sample: PBMCs. The receptors stem from a woman aged 45-65 years in good health and CMV-seropositive. Each CDR3 is given with its conserved first and last residue. The D gene is left open where the match is weak. Only part of the rows carry a size: once, few, many, or a class if the clone is expanded.

d_call	v_call	clone_size	j_call	cdr3_nt	cdr3_aa
-	TRBV7-2	-	TRBJ2-7	TGTGCCAGCAGCCAAACCGGGGGAGGAAGGTACGAGCAGTACTTC	CASSQTGGGRYEQYF
-	TRBV4-2	-	TRBJ1-2	TGTGCCAGCAGTTACCCCGGCGGTGGGTACGATGGCTACACCTTC	CASSYPGGGYDGYTF
-	TRBV30	once	TRBJ1-3	TGTGCCTGGAGTTGGGCCTCTGGAAACACCATATATTTT	CAWSWASGNTIYF
-	TRBV5-5	-	TRBJ1-6	TGTGCCAGCAGCTTGGAGACTGTTGTGTATTCACCCCTCCACTTT	CASSLETVVYSPLHF
-	TRBV7-9	-	TRBJ1-6	TGTGCCAGCAGCTTAAAGGGGTATAATTCACCCCTCCACTTT	CASSLKGYNSPLHF
TRBD1	TRBV10-2	-	TRBJ1-1	TGCGCCAGCAGGGGGGTCCCGGGACAGGGGTCGGGCACTGAAGCTTTCTTT	CASRGVPGQGSGTEAFF
TRBD2	TRBV19	-	TRBJ2-1	TGTGCCAGTAGGGGTCCTAGCGGGGGGAACTACAATGAGCAGTTCTTC	CASRGPSGGNYNEQFF
-	TRBV27	few	TRBJ1-2	TGTGCCAGCAGTGGGGGGGCAGATGGCTACACCTTC	CASSGGADGYTF
-	TRBV5-4	-	TRBJ1-4	TGTGCCAGCAGCTTAGACAGCGGGAGCGAAAAACTGTTTTTT	CASSLDSGSEKLFF
-	TRBV5-6	once	TRBJ1-5	TGTGCCAGCAGCTTGAGGGGCAGGACGTATCAGCCCCAGCATTTT	CASSLRGRTYQPQHF
-	TRBV21-1	-	TRBJ1-2	TGTGCCAGCAGCAAATCCCTCTATGGCTACACCTTC	CASSKSLYGYTF
-	TRBV19	-	TRBJ1-6	TGTGCCAGTAGTATCTCGACAGCACCCCTCCACTTT	CASSISTAPLHF
-	TRBV5-6	-	TRBJ1-2	TGTGCCAGCAGCTTGGACAGTTCCGGTGGCTACACCTTC	CASSLDSSGGYTF
TRBD2	TRBV20-1	-	TRBJ2-7	TGCAGTGCCTACGGGCGGGGGGAGCAGTACTTC	CSAYGRGEQYF
TRBD2	TRBV7-8	-	TRBJ2-1	TGTGCCAGCAGCCTGGGACTAGCGGGATACAATGAGCAGTTCTTC	CASSLGLAGYNEQFF
-	TRBV6-6	once	TRBJ2-5	TGTGCCAGCAGCCGGGACATGGAGACCCAGTACTTC	CASSRDMETQYF
TRBD1	TRBV9	-	TRBJ1-2	TGTGCCAGCAGCGCCACGGACAGGGTCGATGGCTACACCTTC	CASSATDRVDGYTF
TRBD1	TRBV30	-	TRBJ1-2	TGTGCCTACACCAGGGGGACTCATAACTATGGCTACACCTTC	CAYTRGTHNYGYTF
-	TRBV7-9	-	TRBJ1-2	TGTGCCAGCAGCTTATATGGCGCAGGGGAGAACTATGGCTACACCTTC	CASSLYGAGENYGYTF
-	TRBV27	-	TRBJ1-2	TGTGCCAGCAGCCGCGGAGCTAACTATGGCTACACCTTC	CASSRGANYGYTF
-	TRBV30	-	TRBJ1-4	TGTGCCTGGAGCCCCCGGGGGAGTGATGAAAAACTGTTTTTT	CAWSPRGSDEKLFF
-	TRBV7-9	-	TRBJ1-3	TGTTCCAGCAGAGCAGACCTAGACACCATATATTTT	CSSRADLDTIYF
TRBD1	TRBV5-1	-	TRBJ2-7	TGCGCCAGCAGCTTGGGACAGGGAAGCCTCTACGAGCAGTACTTC	CASSLGQGSLYEQYF
-	TRBV11-2	-	TRBJ2-7	TGTGCCAGCAGCCCTTACAGGGTAGTTCGTACCTACGAGCAGTACTTC	CASSPYRVVRTYEQYF
TRBD2	TRBV7-3	-	TRBJ2-3	TGTGCCAGCAGCTTGAGAGCGGGGGCTAGCACAGATACGCAGTATTTT	CASSLRAGASTDTQYF
-	TRBV2	-	TRBJ1-1	TGTGCCAGCAGTCGACAGCCCGATGAAGCTTTCTTT	CASSRQPDEAFF
TRBD1	TRBV2	-	TRBJ2-7	TGTGCCAGCAGTGAACCGGGACAGTTATCCTACGAGCAGTACTTC	CASSEPGQLSYEQYF
TRBD1	TRBV5-6	-	TRBJ1-2	TGTGCCAGCAGCTTGGGGGGACAGGTTTATGGCTACACCTTC	CASSLGGQVYGYTF
-	TRBV2	-	TRBJ1-2	TGTGCCAGCAGTGACCTCCCGAGGGGGGGTTCTGATGGCTACACCTTC	CASSDLPRGGSDGYTF
-	TRBV7-5	-	TRBJ2-1	TGTGCCAGAAGCCCGTCGGGGGCGGGGGGGAAGTCGTCAAACAATGAGCAGTTCTTC	CARSPSGAGGKSSNNEQFF
-	TRBV5-1	-	TRBJ2-6	TGCGCCAGCAGAAGAGGACAGACCTCTGGGGCCAACGTCCTGACTTTC	CASRRGQTSGANVLTF
-	TRBV5-1	-	TRBJ2-3	TGCGCCAGCAGCTCGCAGTACACAGATACGCAGTATTTT	CASSSQYTDTQYF
-	TRBV15	-	TRBJ1-4	TGTGCCACCAGCAAGAGGGGAGGGGAAAAACTGTTTTTT	CATSKRGGEKLFF
-	TRBV23-1	-	TRBJ2-2	TGCGCCAGCTCAGCCGGGAACTACACCGGGGAGCTGTTTTTT	CASSAGNYTGELFF
-	TRBV29-1	-	TRBJ2-3	TGCAGCGTTGGAGGGGGGGTCACAGATACGCAGTATTTT	CSVGGGVTDTQYF
TRBD1	TRBV5-6	-	TRBJ1-2	TGTGCCAGCAGCGGCCGGACAGGGACCCTAAACTATGGCTACACCTTC	CASSGRTGTLNYGYTF
-	TRBV27	-	TRBJ2-1	TGTGCCAGCAACAACGGGGGACTCTACAATGAGCAGTTCTTC	CASNNGGLYNEQFF
-	TRBV9	-	TRBJ1-1	TGTGCCATCACAGGGAGTGAAGCTTTCTTT	CAITGSEAFF
-	TRBV30	-	TRBJ1-3	TGTGCCTGGAGTCCGCGGGTCACTTTGTCTGGAAACACCATATATTTT	CAWSPRVTLSGNTIYF
-	TRBV19	-	TRBJ1-4	TGTGCCAGTAGCCGTCCGACGGGGACAACTAATGAAAAACTGTTTTTT	CASSRPTGTTNEKLFF
TRBD1	TRBV11-2	-	TRBJ2-7	TGTGCCAGCAGCTTAAACAGGGGATGGAGCGAGCAGTACTTC	CASSLNRGWSEQYF
-	TRBV6-6	once	TRBJ2-3	TGTGCCAGCAGTTTCCCGGGGGATACGCAGTATTTT	CASSFPGDTQYF
-	TRBV28	once	TRBJ2-7	TGTGCCAGCAGCACCGGGACACCGGCCTACGAGCAGTACTTC	CASSTGTPAYEQYF
-	TRBV19	-	TRBJ1-5	TGTGCCAGTAGTACCTCTTTTGACAGTTCTAAGGAACCCCAGCATTTT	CASSTSFDSSKEPQHF
-	TRBV6-5	-	TRBJ2-7	TGTGCCAGCCTAGGACAGGGAGGGGAGCAGTACTTC	CASLGQGGEQYF
TRBD2	TRBV29-1	-	TRBJ2-3	TGCAGCGTAGAAAGCGGGGGTATTACAGATACGCAGTATTTT	CSVESGGITDTQYF
TRBD2	TRBV5-6	-	TRBJ2-3	TGTGCCAGCAGCTTGGGGCTAGCGGGGGGGTTTAACACAGATACGCAGTATTTT	CASSLGLAGGFNTDTQYF
-	TRBV5-1	-	TRBJ2-1	TGCGCCACCCGCGGACCGGGGGAGAACAATGAGCAGTTCTTC	CATRGPGENNEQFF
TRBD1	TRBV5-8	-	TRBJ2-7	TGTGCCAGCAGCCCCTTCGGGACAGGATACTACGAGCAGTACTTC	CASSPFGTGYYEQYF
-	TRBV2	-	TRBJ1-3	TGTGCCAGCCCGGGTGCGGCTGGAAACACCATCTATTTT	CASPGAAGNTIYF
TRBD2	TRBV30	-	TRBJ2-3	TGTGCCTGGAGTGATCCTAGCGGGGTTCTTCTCACAGATACGCAGTATTTT	CAWSDPSGVLLTDTQYF
TRBD2	TRBV7-6	-	TRBJ2-7	TGTGCCAGCAGCTTAGGGGGGGGGTCGGGCGAGCAGTACTTC	CASSLGGGSGEQYF
-	TRBV25-1	-	TRBJ2-2	TGTGCCAGCTCCCTCCGAGTCGCGAACACCGGGGAGCTGTTTTTT	CASSLRVANTGELFF